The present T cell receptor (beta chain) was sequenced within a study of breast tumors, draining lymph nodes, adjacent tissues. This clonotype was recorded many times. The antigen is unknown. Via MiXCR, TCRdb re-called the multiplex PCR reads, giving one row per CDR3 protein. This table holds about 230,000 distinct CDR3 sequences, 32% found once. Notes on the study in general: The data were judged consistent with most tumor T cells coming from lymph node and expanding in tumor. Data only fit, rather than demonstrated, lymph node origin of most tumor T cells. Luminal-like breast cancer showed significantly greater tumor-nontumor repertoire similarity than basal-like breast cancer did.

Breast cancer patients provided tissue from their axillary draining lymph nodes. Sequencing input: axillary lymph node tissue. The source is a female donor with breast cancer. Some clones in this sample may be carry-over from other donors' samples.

CDR3 loop: CSVVPGPLNTGELFF. Written as DNA, the CDR3 is TGCAGCGTTGTCCCGGGACCACTGAACACCGGGGAGCTGTTTTTT. V gene TRBV29-1 combines with J gene TRBJ2-2, with D perhaps assigned TRBD1 or TRBD2 (5 bases each). Trimming shortened V by 4 bases and J by 1 base, and 13 bases separated the two germline ends. Germline V gene sequence: CDR1 SQVTM, CDR2 ANQGSEA. CDR3 length equals 15 residues.